This section outlines one T cell receptor beta chain sequence together with its context. Antigen specificity is unknown. The data originate from a study of cytomegalovirus exposure and HLA in healthy donors. General study results and limits: In a later analysis, TCR beta V- and J-gene trimming was associated with a missense DCLRE1C variant. The analysis excluded some indistinguishable V segments, including TRBV6-2 and TRBV6-3. The classifier was said to identify cytomegalovirus status with high specificity and sensitivity.

Looked up from germline, CDR1 is SQVTM and CDR2 is ANQGSEA. V gave up 7 bases and J gave up 1 base; unmatched junction bases: 7. The CDR3 sequence is 16 residues long. The primer mix had 60 Vbeta and 13 Jbeta primers. Method: immunoSEQ multiplex PCR; TCRdb's copy keeps in-frame clones and lacks some. Among roughly 120,000 clones listed, roughly 83% were seen once. This chain uses TRBV29-1 with TRBJ2-1; 13 bases align to TRBD2. This clonotype was obtained from a man aged 25-40 years in good health and CMV-seropositive. Sequenced material: PBMCs. The CDR3 DNA is TGCAGCGCCCGGACTAGCGGGAGACGGTCCTACAATGAGCAGTTCTTC. Translation: CSARTSGRRSYNEQFF.